This passage covers 18 T cell receptor beta chains from one sample sequenced in a study of Ad26.COV2.S vaccination and SARS-CoV-2 variants. Treatment reported: around 19 received Ad26.COV2.S at low or high dose, single or two shots; several received placebo; per-sample allocation not given. The samples were gathered on day 63 after the first injection of vaccine or placebo. Some clones are missing from TCRdb's copy, which holds only in-frame ones; the method was immunoSEQ multiplex PCR. The data show 300,000 to 350,000 clones, around 90% seen once. Here the sequenced sample was peripheral blood, taken in a trial of Ad26.COV2.S vaccine versus placebo. Receptors originate from a person aged 18-60 years who received the Ad26.COV2.S COVID-19 vaccine or a placebo.

This chain uses TRBV7-2 with TRBJ1-2; TRBD1 agrees at 8 bases. V shed 5 bases, J shed 1 base, and the junction held 6 bases outside the gene matches. Germline V gene lookup returns CDR1 SGHTA and CDR2 FQGNSA. The CDR3 spans 15 residues. CDR3 nucleotides: TGTGCCAGCAGCCGTGGACAGGGATTTAACTATGGCTACACCTTC. As protein: CASSRGQGFNYGYTF.

This clone was detected only once. The chain employs TRBV18 and TRBJ2-7, with D possibly being TRBD2 (5 bases). Germline values: CDR1 KGHSH, CDR2 LQKENI. The CDR3 extends over 14 amino acids. V lost 2 bases and J lost 1, with 9 bases in between. The CDR3 DNA follows: TGTGCCAGCTCACCAAGATCGGGATCCTACGAGCAGTACTTC. As protein: CASSPRSGSYEQYF. The full variable domain, its missing parts supplied by reference TRBV18 and TRBJ2-7, is NAGVMQNPRHLVRRRGQEARLRCSPMKGHSHVYWYRQLPEEGLKFMVYLQKENIIDESGMPKERFSAEFPKEGPSILRIQQVVRGDSAAYFCASSPRSGSYEQYFGPGTRLTVT.

The chain carries TRBV30 and TRBJ2-2; D is unclear. CDR1 is GTSNPN, CDR2 SVGIG, per germline (reference sequence). The V end lost 5 bases, the J end lost 1 base, and 11 bases lay between the germline ends. The length of the CDR3 is 14 residues. Here the CDR3 reads CAWLQIGNTGELFF. In DNA, the CDR3 is TGTGCCTGGCTCCAAATCGGGAACACCGGGGAGCTGTTTTTT.

This sequence joins TRBV4-3 and TRBJ2-7, with D unresolved. V lost 3 bases and J lost 2, with 14 bases in between. CDR1 LGHNA and CDR2 YSLEER come from the germline V gene. CDR3 length equals 15 residues. The CDR3 sequence is CASSHVVTPTYEQYF. The CDR3 DNA follows: TGCGCCAGCAGCCATGTCGTTACCCCGACCTACGAGCAGTACTTC.

The V and J genes are TRBV29-1 and TRBJ2-7; D may be TRBD1 or TRBD2 (5 bases each). The CDR3 sequence is 12 residues long. Germline V gene data show CDR1 as SQVTM and CDR2 as ANQGSEA. V lost 4 bases, J lost 7 bases, and 14 bases lay in between. The CDR3 sequence: CSVGGAGGEQYF. In nucleotides, the CDR3 is TGCAGCGTTGGTGGGGCCGGCGGGGAGCAGTACTTC.

The genes are TRBV9 and TRBJ1-5, with D unresolved. V lost 0 bases, J lost 9 bases, and 22 bases lay in between. The CDR3 sequence is 17 residues long. Germline-derived CDR1 and CDR2 are SGDLS and YYNGEE. The CDR3 DNA is TGTGCCAGCAGCGTAGAGGCAGAGACTGCCGACGCCCTGCCCCAGCATTTT. It translates to CASSVEAETADALPQHF.

This chain uses TRBV4-2 with TRBJ1-1; possibly TRBD1 for D (5 bases). This CDR3 is built from 13 residues. With 4 bases removed from V and 5 bases from J, the gap between germline ends came to 11 bases. The germline gives CDR1 LGHNA, CDR2 YNFKEQ. CDR3 in amino acids: CASSLGGGTEAFF. The CDR3 coding sequence is TGTGCCAGCAGCCTCGGGGGAGGGACTGAAGCTTTCTTT.

The table lists this clone with a count of one. The chain uses TRBV13 and TRBJ1-1; D is perhaps TRBD1 (6 bases). Trimming cost V 5 bases and J 0 bases, with 13 bases left between them. Germline V gene lookup returns CDR1 PRHDT and CDR2 FYEKMQ (reference sequence). This CDR3 comprises 15 residues. The CDR3 is CASSRRTALNTEAFF. In DNA, the CDR3 is TGTGCCAGCAGCAGACGGACAGCGCTGAACACTGAAGCTTTCTTT.

The V call is TRBV24-1, the J call TRBJ2-5, with TRBD1 matching 9 bases. The CDR3 runs to 16 residues. Germline V gene data show CDR1 as KGHDR and CDR2 as SFDVKD. Trimming took 4 bases from V and 4 from J; bases not matched to a gene: 9. CDR3 in amino acids: CATSDPTGTGRETQYF. In nucleotides, the CDR3 is TGTGCCACCAGTGACCCCACCGGGACAGGGAGAGAGACCCAGTACTTC.

This clone was seen a handful of times. The rearrangement links TRBV30 to TRBJ1-6; TRBD1 matches 9 bases. Germline V gene sequence: CDR1 GTSNPN, CDR2 SVGIG (reference sequence). Losses at the gene ends were 2 bases for V and 7 bases for J; bases not matched to a gene: 6. This CDR3 spans 15 amino acids. The CDR3 protein is CAWSPQQGANSPLHF. The CDR3 DNA is TGTGCCTGGAGTCCACAACAGGGGGCGAATTCACCCCTCCACTTT.

CDR3 sequence reads: CASSFQWGSYNEQFF. Written as DNA, the CDR3 is TGTGCCAGCAGCTTTCAATGGGGCTCCTACAATGAGCAGTTCTTC. V gene TRBV5-4 combines with J gene TRBJ2-1; no clear D. The germline V gene encodes CDR1 SGHNT and CDR2 YYREEE (reference sequence). The CDR3 covers 15 residues. V was cut by 2 bases and J by 0 bases, with 9 bases left in between.

The V and J genes are TRBV7-9 and TRBJ1-1; D gene unclear. Trimming removed 1 base from V and 6 bases from J, with 12 bases in between. Germline assignment: CDR1 SEHNR and CDR2 FQNEAQ (reference sequence). The CDR3 length is 14 residues. CDR3 region: CASSLVDPEPEAFF. The CDR3 nucleotides are TGTGCCAGCAGCTTAGTCGATCCTGAGCCTGAAGCTTTCTTT. Full variable domain (remainder filled in from reference TRBV7-9 and TRBJ1-1): DTGVSQNPRHKITKRGQNVTFRCDPISEHNRLYWYRQTLGQGPEFLTYFQNEAQLEKSRLLSDRFSAERPKGSFSTLEIQRTEQGDSAMYLCASSLVDPEPEAFFGQGTRLTVV.

The chain is built from TRBV9 and TRBJ1-1; no reliable D call. This CDR3 is built from 13 residues. The V and J ends lost 3 bases and 4 bases respectively, with 10 bases between them. Germline V lookup: CDR1 SGDLS, CDR2 YYNGEE. The CDR3 spells CASSARTVTEAFF. The CDR3 DNA follows: TGTGCCAGCAGCGCCCGTACGGTCACTGAAGCTTTCTTT.

V is TRBV5-1 and J is TRBJ1-1; D may be TRBD1 (6 bases). Germline loops: CDR1 SGHRS, CDR2 YFSETQ. The CDR3 covers 11 residues. Trimming left V 4 bases short and J 5 bases short, with 6 bases between. The CDR3 sequence: CASSRGTEAFF. CDR3 sequence (DNA): TGCGCCAGCAGCAGGGGGACTGAAGCTTTCTTT.

The chain uses TRBV28 and TRBJ1-2; D perhaps matches TRBD1 (6 bases). Trimming removed 2 bases from V and 4 bases from J, with 17 bases in between. Germline V gives CDR1 MDHEN, CDR2 SYDVKM. CDR3 length equals 16 residues. CDR3 sequence: CASSLTGKQGTYGYTF. The DNA of the CDR3 is TGTGCCAGCAGTTTAACGGGGAAACAGGGCACCTATGGCTACACCTTC.

V and J are TRBV6-4 and TRBJ2-3; tentative D call: TRBD1 (5 bases). Trimming left V 6 bases short and J 2 bases short, with 12 bases between. Germline values: CDR1 MRHNA, CDR2 SNTAGT. The CDR3 contains 14 residues. CDR3 in amino acids: CASSPDSFTDTQYF. The CDR3 DNA sequence: TGTGCCAGCAGCCCCGACAGTTTCACAGATACGCAGTATTTT.

V gene TRBV6-5 combines with J gene TRBJ2-3, with D possibly TRBD2 on 6 matching bases. Trimming cost V 2 bases and J 1 base, with 10 bases left between them. The CDR3 sequence is 15 residues long. In germline, CDR1 is MNHEY, CDR2 SVGAGI. The CDR3 DNA is TGTGCCAGCAGTTACGCGGGGCGGGGCACAGATACGCAGTATTTT. As protein: CASSYAGRGTDTQYF.

The chain carries TRBV5-1 and TRBJ2-7; 8 nucleotides line up with TRBD1. CDR1 is SGHRS and CDR2 is YFSETQ in the germline V gene. The CDR3 sequence is 14 residues long. V trimming: 4 bases; J trimming: 3 bases; junction bases outside the gene matches: 6. CDR3 sequence (DNA): TGCGCCAGCAGCGGGACAGGCACCGTCTACGAGCAGTACTTC. It translates to CASSGTGTVYEQYF.